This passage covers 21 T cell receptor beta chains from one sample sequenced in a study of shared T cell receptors in the human thymus. The repertoire was sequenced with immunoSEQ multiplex PCR; TCRdb's copy has only in-frame clones and lacks some. The table shows hundreds of thousands of clones, with 95% occurring only once. The sample comprised thymocytes. The receptors derive from a human donor.

CDR3 nucleotides: TGTGCCAGCTCACCCGCTAGCGCCGAGACCCAGTACTTC. Translating gives CASSPASAETQYF. The chain carries TRBV18 and TRBJ2-5; D might be TRBD2 (6 bases). Trimming took off 3 bases at V and 5 bases at J, with 10 bases between the two ends. The CDR3 is 13 amino acids. Germline CDR1 KGHSH, CDR2 LQKENI.

CDR3 loop: CSAGQVRAFF. CDR3 nucleotide sequence: TGCAGCGCTGGGCAGGTTCGGGCTTTCTTT. V usage is TRBV29-1 and J usage is TRBJ1-1; D uncertain. In germline, CDR1 is SQVTM, CDR2 ANQGSEA. Between the trimmed V and J ends, which lost 7 bases and 11 bases, there was a span of 14 bases. The CDR3 is 10 residues long. Drawing the rest from reference TRBV29-1 and TRBJ1-1, the complete variable domain is SAVISQKPSRDICQRGTSLTIQCQVDSQVTMMFWYRQQPGQSLTLIATANQGSEATYESGFVIDKFPISRPNLTFSTLTVSNMSPEDSSIYLCSAGQVRAFFGQGTRLTVV.

The J gene is TRBJ1-1, the V gene TRBV6-1; possible D gene TRBD1, 5 bases. V gave up 2 bases and J gave up 2 bases, with 6 bases separating them. Germline CDR1 MNHNS, CDR2 SASEGT. The CDR3 spans 13 residues. The CDR3 here is CASSEWTNTEAFF. The CDR3 DNA follows: TGTGCCAGCAGTGAATGGACAAACACTGAAGCTTTCTTT.

The chain recombines TRBV29-1 with TRBJ2-7; 7 bases map to TRBD2. Germline loops: CDR1 SQVTM, CDR2 ANQGSEA. J was trimmed by 0 bases and V by 2 bases; bases with no gene match: 7. This CDR3 has 15 amino acids. The CDR3 spells CSVEWAGDHSYEQYF. DNA of the CDR3: TGCAGCGTTGAATGGGCGGGGGACCACTCCTACGAGCAGTACTTC.

The CDR3 DNA sequence: TGTGCCAGCAGTGAAATTGAAGCGAAAAACGAGAATGAGCAGTTCTTC. This codes for CASSEIEAKNENEQFF. This rearrangement joins TRBV6-4 to TRBJ2-1, with D unclear. V lost 3 bases and J lost 7, with 19 bases in between. The CDR3 extends over 16 amino acids. CDR1 is MRHNA and CDR2 is SNTAGT in the germline V gene.

The rearrangement joins TRBV12-5 to TRBJ2-1; TRBD2 is a possible D gene (5 bases). CDR3 length: 16 amino acids. Germline V lookup: CDR1 LGHNT, CDR2 FRNRAP. V lost 0 bases and J 2 bases, leaving 11 bases between the germline ends. As DNA, the CDR3 is TGTGCTAGTGGTTTGGTACGGGGAACTACCTACAATGAGCAGTTCTTC. This encodes CASGLVRGTTYNEQFF.

This clone appeared once. This rearrangement joins TRBV2 to TRBJ2-1; 9 bases align to TRBD2. Germline CDR1 SNHLY, CDR2 FYNNEI. Germline trimming cut 7 bases from V and 1 base from J; bases unmatched to any gene: 8. CDR3 length equals 16 residues. Here the CDR3 reads CASNRGRGTSYNEQFF. CDR3 sequence (DNA): TGTGCCAGCAACCGCGGGAGGGGGACATCCTACAATGAGCAGTTCTTC. Full variable domain (rest looked up from reference TRBV2 and TRBJ2-1): EPEVTQTPSHQVTQMGQEVILRCVPISNHLYFYWYRQILGQKVEFLVSFYNNEISEKSEIFDDQFSVERPDGSNFTLKIRSTKLEDSAMYFCASNRGRGTSYNEQFFGPGTRLTVL.

V usage is TRBV11-3 and J usage is TRBJ2-2; maybe TRBD1 (6 bases). The ends were cut back, 1 base at V and 1 base at J, with 7 bases in the middle. CDR1 and CDR2 (germline): SGHNT, YENEEA. The CDR3 totals 15 residues. Written as DNA, the CDR3 is TGTGCCAGCAGCTTAGGACAGGAGAACACCGGGGAGCTGTTTTTT. The encoded protein is CASSLGQENTGELFF. The full variable domain, with the rest looked up from reference TRBV11-3 and TRBJ2-2, is EAGVVQSPRYKIIEKKQPVAFWCNPISGHNTLYWYLQNLGQGPELLIRYENEEAVDDSQLPKDRFSAERLKGVDSTLKIQPAELGDSAVYLCASSLGQENTGELFFGEGSRLTVL.

This clone was seen only once. The chain employs TRBV5-4 and TRBJ2-7, with a weak D call TRBD1 (7 bases). CDR3 length equals 15 residues. CDR1 SGHNT and CDR2 YYREEE come from the germline V gene (reference sequence). The V end lost 4 bases, the J end lost 5 bases, and 19 bases lay between the germline ends. As DNA, the CDR3 is TGTGCCAGCAGCCAAGAGACAGGGAGGTTAGACGAGCAGTACTTC. Translating it yields CASSQETGRLDEQYF.

The chain uses TRBV19 and TRBJ1-5; D possibly corresponds to TRBD1 (5 bases). The V end was cut by 7 bases, the J end by 0 bases, with 13 bases between. The germline CDR1 and CDR2 sequences are LNHDA and SQIVND (reference sequence). The CDR3 consists of 15 residues. This chain's CDR3 is CASTRVLYSNQPQHF. Here the CDR3 DNA reads TGTGCCAGTACCAGGGTGCTTTATAGCAATCAGCCCCAGCATTTT.

This sequence joins TRBV5-1 and TRBJ2-3, with 7 nucleotides matching TRBD2. CDR3 length: 17 amino acids. Losses at the gene ends were 2 bases for V and 1 base for J; bases not matched to a gene: 10. From germline, CDR1 is SGHRS and CDR2 YFSETQ. For the CDR3, the DNA is TGCGCCAGCAGCTTTAGAACCTTAGCGGGTCGCACAGATACGCAGTATTTT. Its translation is CASSFRTLAGRTDTQYF. The variable domain in full, completed from reference TRBV5-1 and TRBJ2-3, reads KAGVTQTPRYLIKTRGQQVTLSCSPISGHRSVSWYQQTPGQGLQFLFEYFSETQRNKGNFPGRFSGRQFSNSRSEMNVSTLELGDSALYLCASSFRTLAGRTDTQYFGPGTRLTVL.

The chain employs TRBV28 and TRBJ2-7; no definite D call. Germline V gives CDR1 MDHEN, CDR2 SYDVKM. CDR3 length equals 12 residues. V was trimmed by 1 base and J by 7 bases, leaving 8 bases between them. This CDR3 is CASSLFNGEQYF. In nucleotides, the CDR3 is TGTGCCAGCAGTTTATTTAATGGTGAGCAGTACTTC.

The chain combines TRBV14 with TRBJ1-4; no reliable D call. The CDR3 loop spans 13 amino acids. The germline V and J ends were trimmed by 0 bases and 11 bases, with 10 bases remaining between them. CDR1 SGHDN and CDR2 FVKESK come from the germline V gene. CDR3 DNA sequence: TGTGCCAGCAGCCAAGATTCGTATGGGAAACTGTTTTTT. The encoded protein is CASSQDSYGKLFF.

The chain is built from TRBV28 and TRBJ1-1; D perhaps matches TRBD1 (5 bases). Trimming took 4 bases from V and 3 from J, leaving 18 bases between them. The CDR3 has 16 amino acids. Germline V lookup: CDR1 MDHEN, CDR2 SYDVKM. CDR3 sequence: CASSYGAGRAYTEAFF. DNA of the CDR3: TGTGCCAGCAGTTACGGCGCGGGCAGGGCCTACACTGAAGCTTTCTTT. Full variable domain (rest looked up from reference TRBV28 and TRBJ1-1): DVKVTQSSRYLVKRTGEKVFLECVQDMDHENMFWYRQDPGLGLRLIYFSYDVKMKEKGDIPEGYSVSREKKERFSLILESASTNQTSMYLCASSYGAGRAYTEAFFGQGTRLTVV.

The chain is built from TRBV6-1 and TRBJ1-2; no clear D. CDR3 size: 13 residues. The germline V gene encodes CDR1 MNHNS and CDR2 SASEGT. The ends were cut back, 4 bases at V and 7 bases at J, with 13 bases in the middle. The CDR3 protein is CASSAKPRAGYTF. In DNA form, the CDR3 reads TGTGCCAGCAGTGCAAAACCAAGGGCTGGCTACACCTTC.

CDR3 nucleotide sequence: TGTGCCAGCTCAACCATTTTCCGGGACAGAAGAGAGACCCAGTACTTC. Translation: CASSTIFRDRRETQYF. The chain is built from TRBV18 and TRBJ2-5; 7 bases line up with TRBD1. Germline V gene sequence: CDR1 KGHSH, CDR2 LQKENI. The CDR3 is 16 residues long. J lost 4 bases, V lost 5 bases, and 13 bases had no gene match.

This clone was counted a single time. The chain combines TRBV27 with TRBJ2-7, with 7 bases matching TRBD2. V lost 4 bases to trimming and J lost 1 base; unmatched junction nucleotides: 4. Germline assignment: CDR1 MNHEY and CDR2 SMNVEV (reference sequence). This CDR3 is built from 14 residues. Here the CDR3 DNA reads TGTGCCAGCAGTTCCAGGACTAGATCCTACGAGCAGTACTTC. As protein: CASSSRTRSYEQYF.

This chain connects TRBV4-3 to TRBJ1-1; tentative D call: TRBD1 (5 bases). Trimming removed 2 bases at V and 1 base at J, with 14 bases between. This CDR3 has 16 amino acids. Germline loops: CDR1 LGHNA, CDR2 YSLEER. CDR3 sequence: CASSQWGGKGNTEAFF. In nucleotides, the CDR3 is TGCGCCAGCAGCCAATGGGGGGGGAAGGGGAACACTGAAGCTTTCTTT.

The DNA for the CDR3 is TGTGCCTGGAGTTTAAGCCCCAGGGGAGAGACCCAGTACTTC. It codes for CAWSLSPRGETQYF. J is TRBJ2-5 and V is TRBV30, with TRBD1 as a possible D gene (6 bases). Per germline, CDR1 GTSNPN and CDR2 SVGIG (reference sequence). CDR3 size: 14 residues. V gave up 2 bases and J gave up 4 bases, with 14 bases separating them. Drawing the rest from reference TRBV30 and TRBJ2-5, the complete variable domain is SQTIHQWPATLVQPVGSPLSLECTVEGTSNPNLYWYRQAAGRGLQLLFYSVGIGQISSEVPQNLSASRPQDRQFILSSKKLLLSDSGFYLCAWSLSPRGETQYFGPGTRLLVL.

V and J are TRBV6-5 and TRBJ2-1; 7 bases are shared with TRBD2. Germline assignment: CDR1 MNHEY and CDR2 SVGAGI. The CDR3 has 13 amino acids. Trimming cost V 2 bases and J 9 bases; bases outside gene matches: 4. The DNA for the CDR3 is TGTGCCAGCAGTTACGACCGGGAGGCTGAGCAGTTCTTC. As protein: CASSYDREAEQFF.

The CDR3 DNA follows: TGTGCCAGCAGCCCCAGGGGCAATCAGCCCCAGCATTTT. Translation: CASSPRGNQPQHF. The chain recombines TRBV5-6 with TRBJ1-5; weak D call: TRBD1 (5 bases). Trimming shortened V by 4 bases and J by 2 bases, and 7 bases separated the two germline ends. The germline CDR1 and CDR2 sequences are SGHDT and YYEEEE. The CDR3 consists of 13 residues.